The 5 T cell receptor beta chains reported below all come from one sample, sequenced in a study of T cell responses to AZD1222 COVID-19 vaccine. The assay was immunoSEQ multiplex PCR, and TCRdb's table has in-frame clones only and misses some. In the table there are about 140,000 clones, approximately 93% of which are singletons. The sequencing here drew on peripheral blood, taken 28 days after the second AZD1222 dose. The receptors were sampled from an adult who received the AZD1222 COVID-19 vaccine.

The genes are TRBV9 and TRBJ1-3; D is uncertain. Trimming stripped 0 bases from V and 3 bases from J, with 7 bases between. CDR1 and CDR2 from the germline V gene are SGDLS and YYNGEE. CDR3 length: 14 residues. CDR3 bases: TGTGCCAGCAGCGTAGAACAGCTTGGAAACACCATATATTTT. This sequence encodes CASSVEQLGNTIYF. Full variable domain (remainder filled in from reference TRBV9 and TRBJ1-3): DSGVTQTPKHLITATGQRVTLRCSPRSGDLSVYWYQQSLDQGLQFLIQYYNGEERAKGNILERFSAQQFPDLHSELNLSSLELGDSALYFCASSVEQLGNTIYFGEGSWLTVV.

The J gene is TRBJ2-7, the V gene TRBV6-5; D may match TRBD1 or TRBD2 (5 bases each). The CDR3 has 14 residues. V shed 5 bases and J shed 2 bases, with 13 bases lying between them. Germline CDR1 and CDR2: MNHEY and SVGAGI. CDR3 amino acids: CASSTTGAPYEQYF. CDR3 bases: TGTGCCAGCAGTACAACCGGGGCCCCCTACGAGCAGTACTTC.

The rearrangement joins TRBV7-2 to TRBJ2-3; 9 nucleotides line up with TRBD2. Germline CDR1 reads SGHTA; CDR2 reads FQGNSA. The V and J ends lost 0 bases and 4 bases, in that order; junction bases with no gene match: 2. CDR3 size: 15 residues. CDR3: CASSLASGSADTQYF. CDR3 DNA: TGTGCCAGCAGCTTAGCTAGCGGGAGTGCAGATACGCAGTATTTT.

This chain joins TRBV7-3 and TRBJ2-3, with D perhaps matching TRBD2 (6 bases). With 1 base removed from V and 1 base from J, the gap between germline ends came to 12 bases. Germline V gene lookup returns CDR1 SGHTA and CDR2 FQGTGA. This CDR3 has 16 residues. The CDR3 here is CASSLMEGLGTDTQYF. The CDR3 nucleotides read TGTGCCAGCAGCTTAATGGAGGGGTTGGGCACAGATACGCAGTATTTT.

This chain links TRBV7-9 with TRBJ1-2; TRBD1 might be the D (5 bases). Germline V gives CDR1 SEHNR, CDR2 FQNEAQ (reference sequence). The CDR3 totals 14 residues. Trimming cost V 5 bases and J 3 bases, with 13 bases left between them. CDR3 sequence reads: CASSETGRDYGYTF. In nucleotides, the CDR3 is TGTGCCAGCAGCGAAACCGGCAGGGACTATGGCTACACCTTC.